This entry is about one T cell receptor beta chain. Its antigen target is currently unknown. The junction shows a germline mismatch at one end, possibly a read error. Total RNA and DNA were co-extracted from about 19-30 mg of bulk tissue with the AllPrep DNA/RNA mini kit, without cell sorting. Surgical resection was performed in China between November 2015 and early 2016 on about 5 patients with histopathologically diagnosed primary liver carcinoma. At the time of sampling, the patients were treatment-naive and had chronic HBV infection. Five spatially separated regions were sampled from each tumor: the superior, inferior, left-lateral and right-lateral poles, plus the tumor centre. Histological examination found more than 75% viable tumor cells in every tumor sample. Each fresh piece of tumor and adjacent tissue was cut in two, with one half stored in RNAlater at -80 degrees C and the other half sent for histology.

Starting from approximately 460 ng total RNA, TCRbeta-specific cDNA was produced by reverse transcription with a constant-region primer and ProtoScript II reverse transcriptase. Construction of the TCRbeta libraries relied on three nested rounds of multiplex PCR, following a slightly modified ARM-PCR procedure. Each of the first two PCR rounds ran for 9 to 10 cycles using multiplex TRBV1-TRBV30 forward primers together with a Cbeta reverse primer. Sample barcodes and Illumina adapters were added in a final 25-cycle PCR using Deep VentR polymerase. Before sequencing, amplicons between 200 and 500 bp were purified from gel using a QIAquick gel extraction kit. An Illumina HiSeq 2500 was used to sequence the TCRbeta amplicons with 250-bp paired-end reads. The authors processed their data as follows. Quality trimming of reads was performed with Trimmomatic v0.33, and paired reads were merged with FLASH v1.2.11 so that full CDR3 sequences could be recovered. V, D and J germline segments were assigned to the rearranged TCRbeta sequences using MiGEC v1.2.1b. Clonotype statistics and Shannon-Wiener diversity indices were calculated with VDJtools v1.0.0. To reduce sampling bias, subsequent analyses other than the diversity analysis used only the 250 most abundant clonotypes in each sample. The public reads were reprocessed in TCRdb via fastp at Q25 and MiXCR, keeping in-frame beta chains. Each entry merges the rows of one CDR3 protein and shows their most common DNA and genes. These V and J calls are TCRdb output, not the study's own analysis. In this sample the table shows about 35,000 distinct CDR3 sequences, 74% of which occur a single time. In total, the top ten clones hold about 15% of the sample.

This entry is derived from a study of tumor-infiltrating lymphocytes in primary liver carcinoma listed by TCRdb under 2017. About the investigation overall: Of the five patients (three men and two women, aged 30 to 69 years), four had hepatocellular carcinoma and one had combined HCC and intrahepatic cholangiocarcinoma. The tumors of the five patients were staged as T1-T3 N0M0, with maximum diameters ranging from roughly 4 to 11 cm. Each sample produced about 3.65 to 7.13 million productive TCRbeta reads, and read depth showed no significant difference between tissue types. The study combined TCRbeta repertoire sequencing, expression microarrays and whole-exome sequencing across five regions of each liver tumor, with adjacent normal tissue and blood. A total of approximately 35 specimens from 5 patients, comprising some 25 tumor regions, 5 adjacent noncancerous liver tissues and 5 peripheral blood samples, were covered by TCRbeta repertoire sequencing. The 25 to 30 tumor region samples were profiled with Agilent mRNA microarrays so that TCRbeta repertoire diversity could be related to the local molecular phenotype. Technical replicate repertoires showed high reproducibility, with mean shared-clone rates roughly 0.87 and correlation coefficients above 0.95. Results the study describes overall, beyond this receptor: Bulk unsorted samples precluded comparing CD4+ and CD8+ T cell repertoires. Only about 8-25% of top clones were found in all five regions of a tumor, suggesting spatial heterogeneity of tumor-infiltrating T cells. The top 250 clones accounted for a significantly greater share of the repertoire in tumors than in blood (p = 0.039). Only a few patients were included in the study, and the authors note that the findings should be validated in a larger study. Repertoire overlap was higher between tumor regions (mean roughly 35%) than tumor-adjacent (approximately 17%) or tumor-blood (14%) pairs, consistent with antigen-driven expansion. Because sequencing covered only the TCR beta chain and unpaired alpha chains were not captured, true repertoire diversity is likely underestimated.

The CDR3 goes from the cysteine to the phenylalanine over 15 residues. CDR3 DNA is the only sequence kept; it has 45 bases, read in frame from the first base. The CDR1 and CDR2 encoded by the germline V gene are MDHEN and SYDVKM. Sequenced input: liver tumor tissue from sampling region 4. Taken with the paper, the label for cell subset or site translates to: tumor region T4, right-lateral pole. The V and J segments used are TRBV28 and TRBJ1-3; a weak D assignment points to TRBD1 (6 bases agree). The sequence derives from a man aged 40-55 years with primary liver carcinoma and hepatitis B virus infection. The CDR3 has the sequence CASSHLTGTGNTIYF. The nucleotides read TGTGCCAGCAGCCATTTGACAGGAACTGGAAATACCATATATTTT.